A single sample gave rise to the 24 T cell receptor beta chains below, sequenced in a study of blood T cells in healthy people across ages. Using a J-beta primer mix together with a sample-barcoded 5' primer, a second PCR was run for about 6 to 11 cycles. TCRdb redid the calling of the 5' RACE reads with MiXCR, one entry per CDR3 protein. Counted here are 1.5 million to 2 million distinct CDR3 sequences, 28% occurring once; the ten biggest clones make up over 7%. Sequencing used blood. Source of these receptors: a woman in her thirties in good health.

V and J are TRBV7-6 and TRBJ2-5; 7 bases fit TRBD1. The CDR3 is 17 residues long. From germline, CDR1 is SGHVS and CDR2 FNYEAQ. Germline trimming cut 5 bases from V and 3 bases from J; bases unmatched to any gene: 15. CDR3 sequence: CASSPYGQAISEETQYF. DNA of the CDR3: TGTGCCAGCAGCCCATACGGACAGGCGATTTCCGAAGAGACCCAGTACTTC.

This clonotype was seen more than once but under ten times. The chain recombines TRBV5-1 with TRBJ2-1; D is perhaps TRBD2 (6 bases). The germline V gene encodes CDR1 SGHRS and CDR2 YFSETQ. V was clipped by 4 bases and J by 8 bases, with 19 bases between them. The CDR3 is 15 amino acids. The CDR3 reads CASSLQAREEDEQFF. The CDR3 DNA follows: TGCGCCAGCAGCCTACAGGCCAGGGAGGAGGATGAGCAGTTCTTC.

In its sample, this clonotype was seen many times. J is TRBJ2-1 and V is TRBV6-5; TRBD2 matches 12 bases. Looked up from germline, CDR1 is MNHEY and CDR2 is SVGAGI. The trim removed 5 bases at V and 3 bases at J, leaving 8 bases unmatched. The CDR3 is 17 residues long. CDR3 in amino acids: CASSAQGLAGNYNEQFF. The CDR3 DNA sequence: TGTGCCAGCAGTGCGCAAGGACTAGCGGGGAACTACAATGAGCAGTTCTTC.

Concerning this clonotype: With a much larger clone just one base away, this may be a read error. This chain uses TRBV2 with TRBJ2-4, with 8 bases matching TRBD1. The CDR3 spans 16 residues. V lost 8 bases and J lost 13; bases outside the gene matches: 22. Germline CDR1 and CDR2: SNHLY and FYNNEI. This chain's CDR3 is CASPTRADRDGDEQYF. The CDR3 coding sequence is TGTGCCAGCCCCACCCGAGCGGACAGGGACGGCGATGAGCAGTACTTC.

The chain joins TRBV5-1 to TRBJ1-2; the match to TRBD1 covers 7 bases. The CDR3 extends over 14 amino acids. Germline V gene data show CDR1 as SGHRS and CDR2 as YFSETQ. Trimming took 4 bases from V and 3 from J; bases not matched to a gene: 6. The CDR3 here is CASSLTGIDYGYTF. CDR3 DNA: TGCGCCAGCAGCCTGACAGGGATCGACTATGGCTACACCTTC.

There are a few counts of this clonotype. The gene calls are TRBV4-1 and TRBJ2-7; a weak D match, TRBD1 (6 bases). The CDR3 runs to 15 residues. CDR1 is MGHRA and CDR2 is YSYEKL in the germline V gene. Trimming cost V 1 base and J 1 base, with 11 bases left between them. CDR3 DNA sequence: TGCGCCAGCAGCCAAGGGGCAGGGGTTTCCTACGAGCAGTACTTC. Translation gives CASSQGAGVSYEQYF.

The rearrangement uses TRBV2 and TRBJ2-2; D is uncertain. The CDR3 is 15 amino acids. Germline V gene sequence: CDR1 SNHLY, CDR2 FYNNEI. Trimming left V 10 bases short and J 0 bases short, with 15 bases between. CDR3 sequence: CATLAALPNTGELFF. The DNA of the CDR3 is TGTGCCACCTTGGCGGCACTACCGAACACCGGGGAGCTGTTTTTT.

Written as DNA, the CDR3 is TGTGCCAGCAGCGTCCGTGAGGGACTAGGTTACGAGCAGTACTTC. This sequence encodes CASSVREGLGYEQYF. The chain carries TRBV7-2 and TRBJ2-7; TRBD2 matches 8 bases. This CDR3 is built from 15 residues. Germline CDR1 and CDR2: SGHTA and FQGNSA. V lost 5 bases and J lost 4; bases outside the gene matches: 10.

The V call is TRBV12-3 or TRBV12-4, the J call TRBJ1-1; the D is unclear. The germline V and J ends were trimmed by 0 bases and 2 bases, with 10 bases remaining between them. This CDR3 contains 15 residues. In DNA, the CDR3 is TGTGCCAGCAGTTTAGCCGCGTTAGGTAACACTGAAGCTTTCTTT. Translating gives CASSLAALGNTEAFF.

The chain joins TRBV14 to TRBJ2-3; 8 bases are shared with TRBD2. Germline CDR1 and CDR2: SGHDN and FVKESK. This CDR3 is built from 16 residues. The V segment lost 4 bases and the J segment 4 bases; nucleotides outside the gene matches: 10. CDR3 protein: CASSPRSGSRSDTQYF. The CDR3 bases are TGTGCCAGCAGCCCCCGGAGCGGGAGTAGGTCAGATACGCAGTATTTT.

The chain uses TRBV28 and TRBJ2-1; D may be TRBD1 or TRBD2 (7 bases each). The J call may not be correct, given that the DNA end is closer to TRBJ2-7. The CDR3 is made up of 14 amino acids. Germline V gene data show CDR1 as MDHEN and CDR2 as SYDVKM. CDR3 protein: CASIGRGAGGEQYF. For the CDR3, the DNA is TGTGCCAGCATTGGCCGGGGGGCAGGGGGCGAGCAGTACTTC.

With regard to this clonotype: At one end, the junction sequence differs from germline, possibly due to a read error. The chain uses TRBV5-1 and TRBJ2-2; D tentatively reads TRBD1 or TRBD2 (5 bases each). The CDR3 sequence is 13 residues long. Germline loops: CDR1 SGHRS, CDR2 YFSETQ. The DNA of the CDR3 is TGCGCCAGCAGCTTTCAGGGTACCGGGGAGCGGTTTTTT. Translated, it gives CASSFQGTGERFF.

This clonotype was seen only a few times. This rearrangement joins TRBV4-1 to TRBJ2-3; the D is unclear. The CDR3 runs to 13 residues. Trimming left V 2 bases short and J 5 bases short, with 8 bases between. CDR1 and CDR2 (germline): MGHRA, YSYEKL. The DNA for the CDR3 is TGCGCCAGCAGCCAATCTCTGGGAGATACGCAGTATTTT. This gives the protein CASSQSLGDTQYF.

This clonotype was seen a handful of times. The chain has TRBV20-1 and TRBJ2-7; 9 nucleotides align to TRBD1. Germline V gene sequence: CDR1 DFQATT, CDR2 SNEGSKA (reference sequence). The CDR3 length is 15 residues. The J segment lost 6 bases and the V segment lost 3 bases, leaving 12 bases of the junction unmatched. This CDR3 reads CSARRTGGDRSEQYF. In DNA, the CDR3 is TGCAGTGCTAGGAGAACAGGGGGCGATAGGAGCGAGCAGTACTTC.

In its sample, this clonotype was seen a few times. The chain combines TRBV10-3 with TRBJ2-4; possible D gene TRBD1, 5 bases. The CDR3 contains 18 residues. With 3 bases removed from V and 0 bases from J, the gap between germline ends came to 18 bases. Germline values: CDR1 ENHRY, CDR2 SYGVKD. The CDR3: CAISEGLGANLAKNIQYF. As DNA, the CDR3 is TGTGCCATCAGTGAAGGGCTAGGGGCAAACCTAGCCAAAAACATTCAGTACTTC.

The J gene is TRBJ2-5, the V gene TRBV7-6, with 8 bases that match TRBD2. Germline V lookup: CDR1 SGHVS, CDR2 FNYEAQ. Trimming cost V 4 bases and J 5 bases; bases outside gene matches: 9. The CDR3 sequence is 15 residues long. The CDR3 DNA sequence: TGTGCCAGCAGCTCTACAGGGACTAGGGAGGAGACCCAGTACTTC. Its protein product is CASSSTGTREETQYF.

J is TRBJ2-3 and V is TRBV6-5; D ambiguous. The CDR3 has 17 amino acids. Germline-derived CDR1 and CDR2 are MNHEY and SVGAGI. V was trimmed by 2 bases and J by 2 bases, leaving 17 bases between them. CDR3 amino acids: CASSYPILTSLTDTQYF. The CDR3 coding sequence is TGTGCCAGCAGTTACCCCATTTTAACATCGCTCACAGATACGCAGTATTTT.

The CDR3 loop is CASSLDVVGELFF. DNA for the CDR3: TGCGCCAGCAGCTTGGACGTGGTCGGGGAGCTGTTTTTT. This chain joins TRBV5-1 and TRBJ2-2; D is unclear. Germline CDR1 is SGHRS and CDR2 is YFSETQ. The CDR3 is made up of 13 amino acids. The V end was cut by 0 bases, the J end by 7 bases, with 7 bases between.

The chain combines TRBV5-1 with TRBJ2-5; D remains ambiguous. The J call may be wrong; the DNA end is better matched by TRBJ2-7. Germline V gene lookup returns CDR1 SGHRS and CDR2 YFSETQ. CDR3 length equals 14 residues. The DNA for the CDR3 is TGCGCCAGCAGCTTGGCCTCAGATTACTACGAGCAGTACTTC. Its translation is CASSLASDYYEQYF.

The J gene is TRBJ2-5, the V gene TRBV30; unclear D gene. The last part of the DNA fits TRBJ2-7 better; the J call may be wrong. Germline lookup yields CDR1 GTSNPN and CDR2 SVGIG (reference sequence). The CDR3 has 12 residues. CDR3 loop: CAWSFDRYEQYF. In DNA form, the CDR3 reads TGTGCCTGGAGTTTCGACCGATACGAGCAGTACTTC.

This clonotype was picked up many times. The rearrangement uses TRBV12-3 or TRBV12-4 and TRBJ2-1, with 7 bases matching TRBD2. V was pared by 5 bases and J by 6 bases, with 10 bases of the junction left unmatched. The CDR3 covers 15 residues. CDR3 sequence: CASSPRSTGGNEQFF. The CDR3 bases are TGTGCCAGCAGTCCCCGGAGTACGGGGGGCAATGAGCAGTTCTTC.

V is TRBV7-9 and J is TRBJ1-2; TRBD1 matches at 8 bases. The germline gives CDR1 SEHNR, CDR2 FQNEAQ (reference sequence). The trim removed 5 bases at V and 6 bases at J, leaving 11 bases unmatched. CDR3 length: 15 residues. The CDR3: CASSNPGQGKDGYTF. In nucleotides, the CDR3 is TGTGCCAGCAGCAACCCCGGACAGGGAAAGGATGGCTACACCTTC.

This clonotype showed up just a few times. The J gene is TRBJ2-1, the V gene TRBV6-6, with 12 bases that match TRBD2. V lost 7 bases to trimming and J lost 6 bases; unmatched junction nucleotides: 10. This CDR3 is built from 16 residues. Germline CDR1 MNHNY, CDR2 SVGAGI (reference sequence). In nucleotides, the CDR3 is TGTGCCAGCACTGGGCTAGCGGGAGGGCCAGGCAATGAGCAGTTCTTC. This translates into CASTGLAGGPGNEQFF.

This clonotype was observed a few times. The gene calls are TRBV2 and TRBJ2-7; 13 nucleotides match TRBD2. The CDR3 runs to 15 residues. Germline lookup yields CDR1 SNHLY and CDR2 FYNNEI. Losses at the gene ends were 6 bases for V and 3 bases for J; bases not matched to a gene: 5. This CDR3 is CASRDGTSGDYEQYF. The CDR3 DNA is TGTGCCAGCAGGGACGGGACTAGCGGGGACTACGAGCAGTACTTC.